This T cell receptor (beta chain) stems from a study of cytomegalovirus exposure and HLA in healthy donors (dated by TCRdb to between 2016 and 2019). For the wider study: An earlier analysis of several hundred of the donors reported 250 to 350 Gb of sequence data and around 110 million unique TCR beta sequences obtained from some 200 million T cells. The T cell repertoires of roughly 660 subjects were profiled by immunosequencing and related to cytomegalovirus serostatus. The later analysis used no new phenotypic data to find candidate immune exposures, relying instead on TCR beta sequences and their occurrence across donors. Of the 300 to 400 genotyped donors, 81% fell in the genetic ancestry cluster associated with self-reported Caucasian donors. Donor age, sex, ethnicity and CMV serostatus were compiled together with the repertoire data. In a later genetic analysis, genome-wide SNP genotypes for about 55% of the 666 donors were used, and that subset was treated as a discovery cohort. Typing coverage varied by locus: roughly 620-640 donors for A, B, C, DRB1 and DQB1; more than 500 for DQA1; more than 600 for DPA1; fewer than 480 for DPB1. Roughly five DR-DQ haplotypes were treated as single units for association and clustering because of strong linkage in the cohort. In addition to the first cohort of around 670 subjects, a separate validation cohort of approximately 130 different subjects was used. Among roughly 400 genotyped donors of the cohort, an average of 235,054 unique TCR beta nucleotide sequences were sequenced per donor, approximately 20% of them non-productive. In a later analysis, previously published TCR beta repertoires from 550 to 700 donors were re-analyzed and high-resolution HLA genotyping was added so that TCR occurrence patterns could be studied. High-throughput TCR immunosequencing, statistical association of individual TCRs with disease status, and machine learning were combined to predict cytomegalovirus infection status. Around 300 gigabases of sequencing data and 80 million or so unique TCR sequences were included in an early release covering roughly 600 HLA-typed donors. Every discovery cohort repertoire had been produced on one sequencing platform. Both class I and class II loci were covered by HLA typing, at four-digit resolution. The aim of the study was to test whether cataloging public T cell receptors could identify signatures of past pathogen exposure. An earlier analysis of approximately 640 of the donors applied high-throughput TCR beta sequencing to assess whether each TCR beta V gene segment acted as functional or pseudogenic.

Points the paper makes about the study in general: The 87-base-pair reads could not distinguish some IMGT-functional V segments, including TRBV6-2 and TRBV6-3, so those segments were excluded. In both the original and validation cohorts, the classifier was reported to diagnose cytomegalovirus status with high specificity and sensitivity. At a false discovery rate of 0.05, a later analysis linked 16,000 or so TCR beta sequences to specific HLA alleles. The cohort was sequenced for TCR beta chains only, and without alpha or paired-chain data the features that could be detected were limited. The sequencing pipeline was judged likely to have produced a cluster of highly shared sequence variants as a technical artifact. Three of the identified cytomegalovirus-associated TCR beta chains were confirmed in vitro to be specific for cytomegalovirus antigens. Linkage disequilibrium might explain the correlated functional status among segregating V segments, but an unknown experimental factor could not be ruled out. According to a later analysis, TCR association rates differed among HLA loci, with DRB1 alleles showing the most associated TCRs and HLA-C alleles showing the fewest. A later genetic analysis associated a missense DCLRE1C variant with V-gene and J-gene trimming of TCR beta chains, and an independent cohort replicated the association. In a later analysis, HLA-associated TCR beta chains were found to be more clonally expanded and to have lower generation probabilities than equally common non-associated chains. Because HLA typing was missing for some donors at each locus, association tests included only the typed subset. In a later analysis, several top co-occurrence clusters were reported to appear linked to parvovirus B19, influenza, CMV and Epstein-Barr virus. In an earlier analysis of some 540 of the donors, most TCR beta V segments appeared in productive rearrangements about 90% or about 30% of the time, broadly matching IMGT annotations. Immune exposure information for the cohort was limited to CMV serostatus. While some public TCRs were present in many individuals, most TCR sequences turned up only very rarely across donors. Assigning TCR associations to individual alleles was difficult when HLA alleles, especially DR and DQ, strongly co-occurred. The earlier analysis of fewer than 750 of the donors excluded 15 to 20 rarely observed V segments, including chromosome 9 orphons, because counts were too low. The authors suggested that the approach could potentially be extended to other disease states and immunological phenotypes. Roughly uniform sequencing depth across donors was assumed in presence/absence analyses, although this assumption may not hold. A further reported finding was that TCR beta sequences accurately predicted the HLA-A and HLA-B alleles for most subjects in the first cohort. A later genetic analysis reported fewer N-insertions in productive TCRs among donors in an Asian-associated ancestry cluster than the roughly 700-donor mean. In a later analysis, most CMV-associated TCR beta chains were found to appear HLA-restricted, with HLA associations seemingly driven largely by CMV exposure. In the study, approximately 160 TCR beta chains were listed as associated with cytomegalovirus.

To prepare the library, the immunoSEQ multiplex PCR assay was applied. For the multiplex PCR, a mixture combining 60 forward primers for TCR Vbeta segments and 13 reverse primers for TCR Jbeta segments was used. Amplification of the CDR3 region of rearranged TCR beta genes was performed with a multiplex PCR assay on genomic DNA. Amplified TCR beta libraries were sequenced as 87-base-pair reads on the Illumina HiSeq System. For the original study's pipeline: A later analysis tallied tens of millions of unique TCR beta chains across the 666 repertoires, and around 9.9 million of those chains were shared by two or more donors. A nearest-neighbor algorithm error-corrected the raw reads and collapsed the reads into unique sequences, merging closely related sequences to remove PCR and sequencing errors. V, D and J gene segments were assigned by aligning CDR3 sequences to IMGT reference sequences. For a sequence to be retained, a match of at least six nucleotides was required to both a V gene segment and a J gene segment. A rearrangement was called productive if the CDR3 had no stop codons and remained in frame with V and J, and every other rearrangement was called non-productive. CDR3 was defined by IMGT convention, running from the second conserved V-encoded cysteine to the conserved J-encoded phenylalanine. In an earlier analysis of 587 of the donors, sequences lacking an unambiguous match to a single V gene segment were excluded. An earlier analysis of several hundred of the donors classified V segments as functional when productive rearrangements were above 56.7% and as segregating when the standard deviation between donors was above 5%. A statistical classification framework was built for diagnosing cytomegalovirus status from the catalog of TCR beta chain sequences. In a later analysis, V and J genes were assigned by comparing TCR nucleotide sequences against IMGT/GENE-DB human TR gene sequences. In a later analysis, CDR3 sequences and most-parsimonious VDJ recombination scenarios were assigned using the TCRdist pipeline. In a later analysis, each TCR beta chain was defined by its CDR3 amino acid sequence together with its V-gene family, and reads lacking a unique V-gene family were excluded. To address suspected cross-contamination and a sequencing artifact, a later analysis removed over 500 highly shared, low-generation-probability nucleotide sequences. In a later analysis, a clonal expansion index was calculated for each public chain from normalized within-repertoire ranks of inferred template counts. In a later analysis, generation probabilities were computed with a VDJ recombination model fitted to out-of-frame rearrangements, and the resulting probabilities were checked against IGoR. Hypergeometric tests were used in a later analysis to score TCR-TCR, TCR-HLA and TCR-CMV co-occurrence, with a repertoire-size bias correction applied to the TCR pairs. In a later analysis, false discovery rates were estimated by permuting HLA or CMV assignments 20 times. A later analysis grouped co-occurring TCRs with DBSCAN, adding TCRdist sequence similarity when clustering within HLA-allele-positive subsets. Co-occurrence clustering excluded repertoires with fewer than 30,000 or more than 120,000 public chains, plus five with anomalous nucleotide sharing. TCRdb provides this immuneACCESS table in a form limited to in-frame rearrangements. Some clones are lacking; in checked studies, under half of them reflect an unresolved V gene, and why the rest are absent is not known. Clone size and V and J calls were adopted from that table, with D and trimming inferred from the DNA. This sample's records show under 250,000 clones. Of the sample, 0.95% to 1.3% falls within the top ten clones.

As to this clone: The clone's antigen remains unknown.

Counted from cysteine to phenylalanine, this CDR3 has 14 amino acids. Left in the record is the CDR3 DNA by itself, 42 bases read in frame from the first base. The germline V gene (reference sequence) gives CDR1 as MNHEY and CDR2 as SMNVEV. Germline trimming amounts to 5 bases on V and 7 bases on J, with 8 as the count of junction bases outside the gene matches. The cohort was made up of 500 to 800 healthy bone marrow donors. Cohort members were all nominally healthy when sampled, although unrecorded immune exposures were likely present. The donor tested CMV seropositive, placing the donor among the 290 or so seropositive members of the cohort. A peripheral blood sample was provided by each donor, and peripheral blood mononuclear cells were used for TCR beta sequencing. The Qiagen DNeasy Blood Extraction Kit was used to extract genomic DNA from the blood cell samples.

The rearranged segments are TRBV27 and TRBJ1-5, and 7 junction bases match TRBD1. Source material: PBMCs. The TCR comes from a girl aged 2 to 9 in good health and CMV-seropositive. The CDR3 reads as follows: CASSPYRGNQPQHF. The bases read TGTGCCAGCAGTCCCTACAGGGGAAACCAGCCCCAGCATTTT.